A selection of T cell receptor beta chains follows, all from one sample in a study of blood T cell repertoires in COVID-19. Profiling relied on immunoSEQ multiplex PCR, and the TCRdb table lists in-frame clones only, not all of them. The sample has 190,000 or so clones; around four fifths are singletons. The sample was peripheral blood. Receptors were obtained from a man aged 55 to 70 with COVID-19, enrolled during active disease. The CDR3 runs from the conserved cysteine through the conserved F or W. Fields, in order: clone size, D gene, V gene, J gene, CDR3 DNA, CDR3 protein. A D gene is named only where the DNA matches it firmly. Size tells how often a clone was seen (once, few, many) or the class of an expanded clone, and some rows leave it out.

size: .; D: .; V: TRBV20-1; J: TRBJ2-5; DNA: TGCAGTGCTAGTCCCAGCAGGGAGACCCAGTACTTC; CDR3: CSASPSRETQYF
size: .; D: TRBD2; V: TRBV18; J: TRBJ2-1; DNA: TGTGCCAGCTCACCACCGGGACTAGCGGGCTACAATGAGCAGTTCTTC; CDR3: CASSPPGLAGYNEQFF
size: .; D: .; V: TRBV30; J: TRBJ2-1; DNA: TGTGCCTGGAGTTCCGGGATGACTGTTAATGAGCAGTTCTTC; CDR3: CAWSSGMTVNEQFF
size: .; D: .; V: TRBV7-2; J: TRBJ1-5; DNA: TGTGCCAGCAGCTTAGGAGTCAATAGCAATCAGCCCCAGCATTTT; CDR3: CASSLGVNSNQPQHF
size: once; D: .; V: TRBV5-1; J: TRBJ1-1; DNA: TGCGCCAGCAGCGGGGCGGCAATGATGAACACTGAAGCTTTCTTT; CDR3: CASSGAAMMNTEAFF
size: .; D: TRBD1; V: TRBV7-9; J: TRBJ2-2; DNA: TGTGCCAGCAGCTCCGTCCCCGGGACAGGGGGGTTCGGGGAGCTGTTTTTT; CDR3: CASSSVPGTGGFGELFF
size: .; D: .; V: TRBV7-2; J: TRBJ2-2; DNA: TGTGCCAGCAGCATCCAGGGGCTCGGGGAGCTGTTTTTT; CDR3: CASSIQGLGELFF
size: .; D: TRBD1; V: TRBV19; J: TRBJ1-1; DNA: TGTGCCAGTAGTCCGAGGGACAGGGGGCGCATAGGGAACACTGAAGCTTTCTTT; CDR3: CASSPRDRGRIGNTEAFF
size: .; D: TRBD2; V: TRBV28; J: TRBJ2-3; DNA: TGTGCCAGCAGCGAATCGACTAGCGGGAGTAACGCAGATACGCAGTATTTT; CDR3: CASSESTSGSNADTQYF
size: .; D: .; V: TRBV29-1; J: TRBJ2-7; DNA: TGCAGCGTTGTTGTTCGGCAGGACTCCTACGAGCAGTACTTC; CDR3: CSVVVRQDSYEQYF
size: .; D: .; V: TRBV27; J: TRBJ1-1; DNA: TGTGCCAGCAGTTTAGGGCAGAACACTGAAGCTTTCTTT; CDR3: CASSLGQNTEAFF
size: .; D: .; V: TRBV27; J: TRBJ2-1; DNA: TGTGCCAGCAGTGGGGGGTTCCTCAATGAGCAGTTCTTC; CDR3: CASSGGFLNEQFF
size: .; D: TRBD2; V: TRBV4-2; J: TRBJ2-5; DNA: TGTGCCAGCAGCCAAGGCGGGAGGGCCGGGGAGACCCAGTACTTC; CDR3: CASSQGGRAGETQYF
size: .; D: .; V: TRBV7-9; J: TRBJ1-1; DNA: TGTGCCAGCAGCTTAGGGGCGAACACTGAAGCTTTCTTT; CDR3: CASSLGANTEAFF
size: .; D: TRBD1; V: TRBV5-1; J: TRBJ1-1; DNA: TGCGCCAGCAGCTTGGGGCTACGACAGGGGGCTGGCACTGAAGCTTTCTTT; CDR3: CASSLGLRQGAGTEAFF
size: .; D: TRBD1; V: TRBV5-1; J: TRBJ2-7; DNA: TGCGCCAGCAGCTTGAGACAGGGGGCGGGCGAGCAGTACTTC; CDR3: CASSLRQGAGEQYF
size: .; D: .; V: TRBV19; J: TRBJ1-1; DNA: TGTGCCAGTTACAGGGAACGGGACACTGAAGCTTTCTTT; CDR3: CASYRERDTEAFF
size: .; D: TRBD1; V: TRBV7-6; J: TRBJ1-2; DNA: TGTGCCAGCAGCGCCATGACAGGGGATTATGGCTACACCTTC; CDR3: CASSAMTGDYGYTF
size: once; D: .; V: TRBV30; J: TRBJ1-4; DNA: TGTGCCTGGAGTGTACCAGGGATTAATGAAAAACTGTTTTTT; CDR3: CAWSVPGINEKLFF
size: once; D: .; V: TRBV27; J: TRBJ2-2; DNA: TGTGCCAGCAGTAGAGAGGGGGAGCTGTTTTTT; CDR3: CASSREGELFF
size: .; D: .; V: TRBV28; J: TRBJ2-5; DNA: TGTGCCAGCAGGCCTGGGACTCCCGCGGCCCAGTACTTC; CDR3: CASRPGTPAAQYF
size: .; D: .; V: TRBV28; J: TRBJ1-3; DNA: TGTGCCAGCAGTTTACCGGGGGGAGGAAACACCATATATTTT; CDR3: CASSLPGGGNTIYF
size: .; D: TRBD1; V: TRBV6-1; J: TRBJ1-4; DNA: TGTGCCAGCACCCGGGACAGAGAGAATGAAAAACTGTTTTTT; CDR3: CASTRDRENEKLFF
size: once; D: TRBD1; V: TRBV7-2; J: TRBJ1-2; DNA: TGTGCCAGCAGCCCTCAGGGGGGACCTGGCTACACCTTC; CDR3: CASSPQGGPGYTF
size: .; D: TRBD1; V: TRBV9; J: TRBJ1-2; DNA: TGTGCCAGCAGCGTAAGGTGGACAGGAGAGTTCTATGGCTACACCTTC; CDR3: CASSVRWTGEFYGYTF
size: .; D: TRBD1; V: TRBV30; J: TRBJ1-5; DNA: TGTGCCTGGAGCCAGGGGGTCGATCAGCCCCAGCATTTT; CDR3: CAWSQGVDQPQHF
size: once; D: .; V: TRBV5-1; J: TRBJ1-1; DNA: TGCGCCAGCAGCTTCCAAGGGGGGGACACTGAAGCTTTCTTT; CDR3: CASSFQGGDTEAFF
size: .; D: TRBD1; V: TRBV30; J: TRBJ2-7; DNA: TGTGCCTCCCCGACCGCGCAGGGGGACGAGCAGTACTTC; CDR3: CASPTAQGDEQYF
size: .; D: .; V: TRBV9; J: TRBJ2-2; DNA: TGTGCCAGCAGCGCCCACAGGGCTACGAACACCGGGGAGCTGTTTTTT; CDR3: CASSAHRATNTGELFF
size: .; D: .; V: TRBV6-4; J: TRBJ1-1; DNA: TGTGCCAGCAGTGTCTCTGGAGGGACTGAAGCTTTCTTT; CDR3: CASSVSGGTEAFF
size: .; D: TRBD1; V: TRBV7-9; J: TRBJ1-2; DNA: TGTGCCAGCAGCTTAGTCCAGGGGGCGAGTGTCTATGGCTACACCTTC; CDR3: CASSLVQGASVYGYTF
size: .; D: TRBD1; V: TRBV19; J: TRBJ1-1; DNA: TGTGCCAGTAGTCCCCCTTGGGGACAGGGGGCGGCGAACACTGAAGCTTTCTTT; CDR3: CASSPPWGQGAANTEAFF
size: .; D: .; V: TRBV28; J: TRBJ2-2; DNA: TGTGCCAGCAGTTTAGGCGGGACTCCGAACACCGGGGAGCTGTTTTTT; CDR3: CASSLGGTPNTGELFF
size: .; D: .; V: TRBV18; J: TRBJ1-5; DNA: TGTGCCAGCTCACCACAGGGACTTCAGCCCCAGCATTTT; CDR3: CASSPQGLQPQHF
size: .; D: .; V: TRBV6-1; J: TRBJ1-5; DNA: TGTGCCAGCAGTGACAGGTTATCTGGTAATCAGCCCCAGCATTTT; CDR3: CASSDRLSGNQPQHF
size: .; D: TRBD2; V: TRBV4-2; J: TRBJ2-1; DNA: TGTGCCAGCAGCCAAGGAGCGGGAGGGCCCTCGAATGAGCAGTTCTTC; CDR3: CASSQGAGGPSNEQFF
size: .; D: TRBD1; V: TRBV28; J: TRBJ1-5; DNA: TGTGCCAGCAGGGGACAGGCCCTGAGGCAGCCCCAGCATTTT; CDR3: CASRGQALRQPQHF